Sequencing of this TCR beta chain was carried out in a study of shared clonotypes between healthy human individuals (dated by TCRdb to the early 2020s). General notes on the study: A few men and two women, aged 18 to 49 years, made up the cohort. To estimate repertoire size and how much clonotype sharing occurs between individuals, the study deeply sequenced the blood TCR repertoires of roughly 5 healthy adults. Leukapheresis yielded between about 0.85 and 10 billion PBMCs per donor. Different laboratories and diverse techniques were used to prepare libraries and sequence TCR repertoires, to increase sequencing depth and limit assay-specific biases.

TCR CDR3 regions were amplified from genomic DNA by multiplex PCR using the deep immunoSEQ assay. Extracted genomic DNA from each cell subset was spread evenly across all wells of several immunoSEQ 96-well plates, with each plate serving as a replicate. Each replicate PCR for unsorted PBMC received approximately 0.3 ug genomic DNA, equal to around 30,000 T cell genomes. Ten immunoSEQ deep assay plates were used to sequence the unsorted PBMC genomic DNA. Purified libraries were quantified with a Qubit 3.0 fluorometer, sized on a Bioanalyzer 2100, and re-quantified with the KAPA Library Quantification kit. A separate single-read 150-cycle Illumina NextSeq 550 flow cell was used to sequence each immunoSEQ 96-well plate. Under the source paper's analysis protocol: The immunoSEQ output contained only junctional sequences without quality scores, so filtering could not match that applied to full-length reads. Sequences were annotated with PyIR, a Python wrapper for IgBLAST v1.9, and V/J genes and CDR3 were assigned using IMGT germline references. Reads with weak V/J assignments (E-value above 1e-6), missing CDR3, stop codons, out-of-frame junctions, or ambiguous translated residues were removed. V3J clonotypes were defined as sequences sharing an identical inferred V gene, J gene, and CDR3 amino acid sequence. To compute the percentage overlap between repertoires, the number of shared unique clonotypes was divided by the size of the smaller repertoire. RTK rarefaction, the Chao1 estimator, and Recon v2.1 estimates of unobserved clonotypes were used to assess repertoire richness. TCRdb provides this immuneACCESS table in a form limited to in-frame rearrangements. Some clones are lacking; in checked studies, under half of them reflect an unresolved V gene, and why the rest are absent is not known. The DNA gave D and trimming, while V, J and clone size come from that table. The sample table contains some 530,000 clones; only one count was recorded for approximately 84% of them. The top ten hold 10% to 15% of the sample.

Worth noting for this clone: The antigen this receptor binds is unknown. No much larger clone is present one base from it, and per-base qualities are unavailable.

Beyond this particular receptor, the publication reports: The genetic and exposure-history diversity represented was limited by the small number of donors. Sampling was restricted to blood, and TCR repertoires in tissues likely differ from the TCR repertoires found in blood. Pairwise subsampling led to the expectation that sequencing depth would affect the degree of clonotype sharing among donors.

A distance of 17 bases separates the germline ends of V and J, which lose 4 bases and 0 bases respectively. The CDR3 goes from the cysteine to the phenylalanine over 17 residues. The kept DNA is CDR3 alone, 51 bases in frame from the first base. CDR1 and CDR2, per the germline V gene (reference sequence), are SGHNT and YYREEE. The donors were healthy, HIV-negative adults who had no recently reported acute infections or vaccinations. Every donor was a Caucasian adult residing in Nashville, Tennessee, USA. For unsorted samples, roughly 91 million PBMCs were counted, and genomic DNA was extracted using the QIAamp DNA Blood Mini kit. Blood was collected by leukapheresis, and PBMCs were isolated by Ficoll-Histopaque density gradient centrifugation and then cryopreserved in liquid nitrogen vapor phase.

The V and J segments used are TRBV5-4 and TRBJ1-3; the D gene identity is not certain. Sequences were obtained from PBMCs. This TCR was recovered from a woman between 40 and 50 years old in good health. Some clones in this sample may be carry-over from other donors' samples. The nucleotide sequence is given as TGTGCCAGCAGCCCGCGGATGGAGGGTCTCTCTGGAAACACCATATATTTT. Translation gives CASSPRMEGLSGNTIYF. When the CDR3 is completed using the reference TRBV5-4 and TRBJ1-3 genes on either side, the full variable domain is ETGVTQSPTHLIKTRGQQVTLRCSSQSGHNTVSWYQQALGQGPQFIFQYYREEENGRGNFPPRFSGLQFPNYSSELNVNALELDDSALYLCASSPRMEGLSGNTIYFGEGSWLTVV.